This TCR beta chain was identified during a study of blood T cell repertoires in COVID-19. This CDR3 is 14 amino acids long. V shed 8 bases, J shed 2 bases, and the junction held 7 bases outside the gene matches. Germline loops: CDR1 LNHDA, CDR2 SQIVND (reference sequence). Libraries were prepared by immunoSEQ multiplex PCR; TCRdb keeps only in-frame clonotypes and omits some of them. The profile shows 250,000 or so clones, approximately 86% of them singletons. Sequenced input: peripheral blood. The V and J genes are TRBV19 and TRBJ2-3; 7 positions agree with TRBD2. This receptor was identified in a man under 40 with active or convalescent COVID-19. Here the CDR3 DNA reads TGTGCCAGTGGGCGGGGGACCCTCACAGATACGCAGTATTTT. Translated, it gives CASGRGTLTDTQYF.